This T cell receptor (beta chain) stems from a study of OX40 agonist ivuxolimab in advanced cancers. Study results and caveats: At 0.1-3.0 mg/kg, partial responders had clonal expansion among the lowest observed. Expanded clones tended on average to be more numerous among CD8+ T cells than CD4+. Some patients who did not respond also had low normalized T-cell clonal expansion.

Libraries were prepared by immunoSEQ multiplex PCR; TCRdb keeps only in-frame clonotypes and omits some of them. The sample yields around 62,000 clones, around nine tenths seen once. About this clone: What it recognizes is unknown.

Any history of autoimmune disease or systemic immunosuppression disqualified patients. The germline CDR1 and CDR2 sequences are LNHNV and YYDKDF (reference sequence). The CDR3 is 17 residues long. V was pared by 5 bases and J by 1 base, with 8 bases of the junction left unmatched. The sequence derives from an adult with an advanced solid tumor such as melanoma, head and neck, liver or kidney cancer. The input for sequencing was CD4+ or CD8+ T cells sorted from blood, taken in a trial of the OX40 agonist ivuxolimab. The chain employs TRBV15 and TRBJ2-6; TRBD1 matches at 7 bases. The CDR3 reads CATSLTGFGSGANVLTF. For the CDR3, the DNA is TGTGCCACCAGCTTGACAGGGTTCGGTTCTGGGGCCAACGTCCTGACTTTC.